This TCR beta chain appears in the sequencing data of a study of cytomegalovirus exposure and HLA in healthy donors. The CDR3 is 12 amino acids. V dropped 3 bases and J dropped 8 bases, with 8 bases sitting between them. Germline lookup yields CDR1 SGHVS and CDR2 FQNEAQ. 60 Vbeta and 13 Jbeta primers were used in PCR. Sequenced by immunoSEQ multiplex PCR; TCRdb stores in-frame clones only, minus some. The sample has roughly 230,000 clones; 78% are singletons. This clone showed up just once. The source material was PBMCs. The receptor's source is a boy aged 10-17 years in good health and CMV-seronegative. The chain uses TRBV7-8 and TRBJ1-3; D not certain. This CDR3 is CASSFSEDTIYF. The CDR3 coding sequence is TGTGCCAGCAGCTTTAGCGAGGACACCATATATTTT.